The rows below give T cell receptor beta chains drawn from one sample of a study of blood T cell repertoires in COVID-19. Only in-frame clones appear in the TCRdb table, and some are missing; sequencing was by immunoSEQ multiplex PCR. This table holds under 150,000 clones, around 85% found once. Sequencing was carried out using peripheral blood. All receptors derive from a woman aged 55 to 70 with COVID-19, enrolled during active disease. Both conserved end residues are part of each CDR3. Each record gives: D gene, clone size, J gene, V gene, CDR3 protein, CDR3 DNA. D genes are given only for firm matches. Only part of the rows carry a size: once, few, many, or a class if the clone is expanded.

d_gene: NA; abundance: NA; j_gene: TRBJ1-1; v_gene: TRBV10-3; CDR3aa: CAISESWGRQPGNTEAFF; CDR3nt: TGTGCCATCAGTGAGTCGTGGGGGCGACAGCCGGGGAACACTGAAGCTTTCTTT
d_gene: TRBD2; abundance: NA; j_gene: TRBJ2-3; v_gene: TRBV10-3; CDR3aa: CAISLAASTDTQYF; CDR3nt: TGTGCCATCAGTCTAGCGGCTAGCACAGATACGCAGTATTTT
d_gene: TRBD2; abundance: NA; j_gene: TRBJ2-3; v_gene: TRBV7-9; CDR3aa: CASSLEAGASTDTQYF; CDR3nt: TGTGCCAGCAGCTTAGAAGCGGGGGCGAGCACAGATACGCAGTATTTT
d_gene: NA; abundance: NA; j_gene: TRBJ2-2; v_gene: TRBV27; CDR3aa: CASSVRPPSGAYRTGELFF; CDR3nt: TGTGCCAGCAGTGTTAGGCCCCCTTCGGGAGCCTATCGCACCGGGGAGCTGTTTTTT
d_gene: NA; abundance: NA; j_gene: TRBJ2-7; v_gene: TRBV7-9; CDR3aa: CASSEHYEQYF; CDR3nt: TGTGCCAGCAGCGAACACTACGAGCAGTACTTC
d_gene: TRBD1; abundance: NA; j_gene: TRBJ1-6; v_gene: TRBV2; CDR3aa: CASSAGTGLTKVSPLHF; CDR3nt: TGTGCCAGCAGTGCCGGGACAGGTCTTACGAAGGTCTCACCCCTCCACTTT
d_gene: NA; abundance: NA; j_gene: TRBJ2-2; v_gene: TRBV7-3; CDR3aa: CASSSLGDTGELFF; CDR3nt: TGTGCCAGCAGCTCGCTAGGAGACACCGGGGAGCTGTTTTTT
d_gene: NA; abundance: NA; j_gene: TRBJ2-7; v_gene: TRBV24-1; CDR3aa: CATETSTGYEQYF; CDR3nt: TGTGCCACCGAAACGTCAACGGGCTACGAGCAGTACTTC
d_gene: TRBD2; abundance: NA; j_gene: TRBJ2-3; v_gene: TRBV9; CDR3aa: CASRGSGASGGADTQYF; CDR3nt: TGTGCCAGCAGGGGTAGTGGGGCTAGCGGGGGCGCAGATACGCAGTATTTT
d_gene: TRBD1; abundance: NA; j_gene: TRBJ1-1; v_gene: TRBV13; CDR3aa: CATGQGPTEAFF; CDR3nt: TGTGCCACAGGACAGGGACCCACTGAAGCTTTCTTT
d_gene: NA; abundance: NA; j_gene: TRBJ1-1; v_gene: TRBV6-5; CDR3aa: CASSKPRGENTEAFF; CDR3nt: TGTGCCAGCAGTAAACCCAGGGGCGAGAACACTGAAGCTTTCTTT
d_gene: NA; abundance: NA; j_gene: TRBJ1-2; v_gene: TRBV7-2; CDR3aa: CASSLAASGGYGYTF; CDR3nt: TGTGCCAGCAGCTTAGCGGCGTCGGGCGGGTATGGCTACACCTTC
d_gene: TRBD1; abundance: NA; j_gene: TRBJ1-1; v_gene: TRBV19; CDR3aa: CASTSQPTGGTEAFF; CDR3nt: TGTGCCAGTACATCCCAACCCACAGGGGGCACTGAAGCTTTCTTT
d_gene: NA; abundance: NA; j_gene: TRBJ1-1; v_gene: TRBV21-1; CDR3aa: CASTRGEGAPRHMNTEAFF; CDR3nt: TGTGCCAGCACCCGCGGCGAGGGGGCCCCGAGGCACATGAACACTGAAGCTTTCTTT
d_gene: TRBD2; abundance: NA; j_gene: TRBJ2-7; v_gene: TRBV3-1/TRBV3-2; CDR3aa: CASSGIAGAAYEQYF; CDR3nt: TGTGCCAGCAGCGGAATAGCGGGGGCGGCCTACGAGCAGTACTTC
d_gene: NA; abundance: NA; j_gene: TRBJ1-2; v_gene: TRBV10-3; CDR3aa: CAISVGQVYYGYTF; CDR3nt: TGTGCCATCAGTGTGGGACAAGTTTATTATGGCTACACCTTC
d_gene: NA; abundance: NA; j_gene: TRBJ1-4; v_gene: TRBV12-5; CDR3aa: CASGLVRGRRSEKLFF; CDR3nt: TGTGCTAGTGGTTTGGTAAGGGGTAGAAGAAGTGAAAAACTGTTTTTT
d_gene: NA; abundance: NA; j_gene: TRBJ1-1; v_gene: TRBV5-1; CDR3aa: CASSLAPGDSTEAFF; CDR3nt: TGCGCCAGCAGCTTGGCCCCGGGGGATAGCACTGAAGCTTTCTTT
d_gene: NA; abundance: NA; j_gene: TRBJ1-1; v_gene: TRBV14; CDR3aa: CASSQDGRPTEAFF; CDR3nt: TGTGCCAGCAGCCAAGATGGCAGGCCCACTGAAGCTTTCTTT
d_gene: NA; abundance: few; j_gene: TRBJ1-2; v_gene: TRBV6-1; CDR3aa: CASSEFQNYGYTF; CDR3nt: TGTGCCAGCAGTGAGTTTCAAAACTATGGCTACACCTTC
d_gene: NA; abundance: NA; j_gene: TRBJ1-1; v_gene: TRBV6-2/TRBV6-3; CDR3aa: CASSFDRPNTEAFF; CDR3nt: TGTGCCAGCAGTTTCGACAGGCCGAACACTGAAGCTTTCTTT
d_gene: NA; abundance: NA; j_gene: TRBJ1-1; v_gene: TRBV7-9; CDR3aa: CASSAYEAFF; CDR3nt: TGTGCCAGCAGCGCCTATGAAGCTTTCTTT
d_gene: NA; abundance: NA; j_gene: TRBJ1-1; v_gene: TRBV5-1; CDR3aa: CASSLASRDTEAFF; CDR3nt: TGCGCCAGCAGCTTGGCCAGCAGGGACACTGAAGCTTTCTTT
d_gene: NA; abundance: NA; j_gene: TRBJ1-2; v_gene: TRBV21-1; CDR3aa: CASSKVCGDRDPYGYTF; CDR3nt: TGTGCCAGCAGCAAAGTCTGCGGGGACAGGGACCCCTATGGCTACACCTTC
d_gene: NA; abundance: NA; j_gene: TRBJ2-2; v_gene: TRBV9; CDR3aa: CASSRGGRGPNTGELFF; CDR3nt: TGTGCCAGCAGCCGGGGTGGGCGGGGGCCTAACACCGGGGAGCTGTTTTTT